This T cell receptor (beta chain) was found in a study of cytomegalovirus exposure and HLA in healthy donors. Study context: Previous work identified roughly 110 million unique TCR beta sequences from 150 million to 200 million T cells. Study-level findings and limits: A later analysis reported that several of the most significant clusters appeared to be linked to common viral pathogens, among them Epstein-Barr virus. There were reportedly fewer N-insertions in an Asian-associated ancestry cluster than the roughly 700-donor mean, in a later analysis.

This clone was seen more than once but under ten times. As yet, its antigen is unknown. The study ran its PCR with 60 Vbeta and 13 Jbeta primers. In the authors' workflow: Later, tens of millions of unique TCR beta chains were counted in an analysis, and around 11 million of them were shared. Libraries were prepared by immunoSEQ multiplex PCR; TCRdb keeps only in-frame clonotypes and omits some of them. V and J calls and clone size are as listed in that table; D and trimming were resolved from the DNA. Of around 150,000 clones listed, roughly two thirds are singletons. The CDR3 runs 12 residues. Germline V CDR1 and CDR2: MGHRA, YSYEKL. Trimming took off 0 bases at V and 7 bases at J, with 6 bases between the two ends.

This receptor was identified in a woman aged 25 to 39 in good health and CMV-seronegative. V is TRBV4-1 and J is TRBJ1-1; D unresolved. What was sequenced was PBMCs. In DNA, the CDR3 is TGCGCCAGCAGCCAAGATCGGGGTGAAGCTTTCTTT. Protein product: CASSQDRGEAFF.